This T cell receptor (beta chain) is drawn from a study of T cells in Graves' hyperthyroidism and ophthalmopathy. Subjects with ophthalmopathy showed a Clinical Activity Score no lower than 3, a NOSPECS grade no lower than 4, and a duration shorter than 3 months. The PBMCs had their origin in more than 9.5 ml of fresh peripheral blood. The germline CDR1 and CDR2 sequences are SQVTM and ANQGSEA. This CDR3 spans 13 amino acids. Trimming at V came to 4 bases and at J to 3 bases, leaving 4 bases not matched to a gene. Template material for amplifying TCR beta CDR3 regions consisted of RNA transcripts. The primer set for the first-round RT-PCR of the TCR CDR3 was HTBI. Each CDR3 protein gets one entry after TCRdb re-called the multiplex PCR reads with MiXCR. This repertoire shows 350,000 or so distinct CDR3 sequences, around 18% found once; its top ten account for around 15%. This clonotype occurred many times.

The clonotype was recovered from a woman aged 40 to 50 with Graves' ophthalmopathy. The chain combines TRBV29-1 with TRBJ2-7; 9 bases fit TRBD1. The sample taken for sequencing was blood. CDR3 nucleotide sequence: TGCAGCGTTGTCCCGGGACAGGGCTACGAGCAGTACTTC. Protein product: CSVVPGQGYEQYF.